The 25 T cell receptor beta chains below all came from one sample that was sequenced in a study of blood T cell repertoires in COVID-19. Sequencing was performed with immunoSEQ multiplex PCR; in TCRdb, only in-frame clones are kept and a portion is missing. The sample holds around 150,000 clones; approximately 90% are singletons and the top ten take about 4.3%. The sample consisted of peripheral blood. Source of these receptors: a woman in her thirties or forties with acute or convalescent COVID-19.

This chain joins TRBV19 and TRBJ2-3; 8 positions match TRBD2. J gave up 9 bases and V 7 bases, and 9 bases lay outside the gene matches. This CDR3 comprises 13 residues. CDR1 and CDR2 (germline): LNHDA, SQIVND (reference sequence). CDR3 loop: CASMVAGGRTQYF. DNA of the CDR3: TGTGCCAGTATGGTTGCGGGAGGCAGGACGCAGTATTTT. The full variable domain, with the rest looked up from reference TRBV19 and TRBJ2-3, is DGGITQSPKYLFRKEGQNVTLSCEQNLNHDAMYWYRQDPGQGLRLIYYSQIVNDFQKGDIAEGYSVSREKKESFPLTVTSAQKNPTAFYLCASMVAGGRTQYFGPGTRLTVL.

The gene calls are TRBV7-6 and TRBJ2-1, with 9 bases aligning to TRBD2. CDR3 length: 15 residues. V lost 5 bases to trimming and J lost 9 bases; unmatched junction nucleotides: 11. CDR1 SGHVS and CDR2 FNYEAQ come from the germline V gene. The CDR3 coding sequence is TGTGCCAGCAGCGTGGGGGTAGCGGGAGTAAGTGAGCAGTTCTTC. Amino acids: CASSVGVAGVSEQFF.

This clone was observed a few times. The gene calls are TRBV30 and TRBJ2-1; maybe TRBD2 (6 bases). V was cut by 1 base and J by 6 bases, with 13 bases left in between. The CDR3 length is 14 residues. Germline V gene data show CDR1 as GTSNPN and CDR2 as SVGIG (reference sequence). The CDR3 spells CAWSDGGRGNEQFF. DNA of the CDR3: TGTGCCTGGAGTGACGGGGGACGAGGCAATGAGCAGTTCTTC.

This clone was found once. This chain links TRBV4-1 with TRBJ2-7; unclear D gene. The V gene lost 0 bases and the J gene lost 2 bases, with 8 bases spanning the gap. The CDR3 extends over 14 amino acids. The germline gives CDR1 MGHRA, CDR2 YSYEKL. The CDR3 loop is CASSQEEVPYEQYF. DNA for the CDR3: TGCGCCAGCAGCCAAGAAGAGGTCCCCTACGAGCAGTACTTC.

V usage is TRBV7-6 and J usage is TRBJ2-7, with D possibly TRBD2 on 5 matching bases. This CDR3 is built from 14 residues. Per germline, CDR1 SGHVS and CDR2 FNYEAQ. Trimming took 1 base from V and 7 from J, leaving 14 bases between them. CDR3 bases: TGTGCCAGCAGCTTAGAGCGGCCTCCTATGGAGCAGTACTTC. Translating gives CASSLERPPMEQYF.

This chain connects TRBV18 to TRBJ2-1; 14 bases map to TRBD2. V lost 1 base, J lost 8 bases, and 4 bases stayed unmatched. Per the germline V gene, CDR1 is KGHSH and CDR2 is LQKENI. The CDR3 has 16 amino acids. As DNA, the CDR3 is TGTGCCAGCTCACCACAGACTAGCGGGGGGGCCTATGAGCAGTTCTTC. Translating it yields CASSPQTSGGAYEQFF.

The gene calls are TRBV30 and TRBJ1-6; 7 bases align to TRBD1. This CDR3 has 16 amino acids. J was trimmed by 0 bases and V by 3 bases; bases with no gene match: 5. Germline CDR1 is GTSNPN and CDR2 is SVGIG (reference sequence). The CDR3 is CAWRGQSSSYNSPLHF. The CDR3 nucleotides read TGTGCCTGGAGGGGACAGTCGAGCTCCTATAATTCACCCCTCCACTTT.

This clone showed up just once. The CDR3 reads CASSFDSHPSYEQYF. The CDR3 region has the DNA TGTGCCAGCAGCTTTGACTCCCACCCCTCCTACGAGCAGTACTTC. The chain has TRBV7-2 and TRBJ2-7; D remains ambiguous. V dropped 3 bases and J dropped 0 bases, with 12 bases sitting between them. This CDR3 is 15 amino acids long. Germline CDR1 and CDR2: SGHTA and FQGNSA.

This chain joins TRBV2 and TRBJ1-2; tentatively, D is TRBD1 (5 bases). V was pared by 9 bases and J by 9 bases, with 11 bases between. Looked up from germline, CDR1 is SNHLY and CDR2 is FYNNEI. This CDR3 spans 10 amino acids. The CDR3 DNA reads as TGTGCCAGTGGGGAGGGGAGCTACACCTTC. The encoded protein is CASGEGSYTF.

This clone was found once. The V and J genes are TRBV9 and TRBJ2-3; possible D gene TRBD2, 5 bases. This CDR3 region has 15 residues. Germline V gene sequence: CDR1 SGDLS, CDR2 YYNGEE. Trimming shortened V by 0 bases and J by 3 bases, and 11 bases separated the two germline ends. The CDR3 DNA is TGTGCCAGCAGCGTAGCGGGAACGCGGACAGATACGCAGTATTTT. Translation: CASSVAGTRTDTQYF.

The gene calls are TRBV4-3 and TRBJ1-1; maybe TRBD1 (5 bases). Trimming pared 0 bases from V and 5 bases from J, leaving 13 bases between. Germline CDR1 LGHNA, CDR2 YSLEER. The CDR3 is made up of 15 amino acids. The CDR3 nucleotides read TGCGCCAGCAGCCAAGATGGGCAGGGCGCGACTGAAGCTTTCTTT. Encoded protein: CASSQDGQGATEAFF.

The chain has TRBV7-9 and TRBJ1-1, with TRBD1 as a possible D gene (6 bases). The germline V gene has CDR1 SEHNR and CDR2 FQNEAQ (reference sequence). This CDR3 is 15 amino acids long. Trimming left V 1 base short and J 1 base short, with 10 bases between. This chain's CDR3 is CASSLEGRGNTEAFF. For the CDR3, the DNA is TGTGCCAGCAGCTTAGAGGGCAGGGGGAACACTGAAGCTTTCTTT.

The chain is built from TRBV5-6 and TRBJ2-7, with 10 bases lining up with TRBD1. The CDR3 loop spans 14 amino acids. Looked up from germline, CDR1 is SGHDT and CDR2 is YYEEEE. The trim removed 4 bases at V and 3 bases at J, leaving 4 bases unmatched. For the CDR3, the DNA is TGTGCCAGCAGCAACGACAGGGGGCGCTACGAGCAGTACTTC. It specifies CASSNDRGRYEQYF.

The chain couples TRBV14 to TRBJ2-2; D gene ambiguous. Trimming removed 2 bases from V and 4 bases from J, with 5 bases in between. The CDR3 spans 13 residues. Germline CDR1 is SGHDN and CDR2 is FVKESK. CDR3 DNA: TGTGCCAGCAGCCAAAGCCCCACCGGGGAGCTGTTTTTT. It is translated as CASSQSPTGELFF.

V and J are TRBV6-6 and TRBJ1-2; no clear D. The CDR3 covers 15 residues. Trimming removed 6 bases at V and 4 bases at J, with 18 bases between. Germline-derived CDR1 and CDR2 are MNHNY and SVGAGI (reference sequence). The CDR3 loop is CASSPTEGGLYGYTF. The CDR3 DNA is TGTGCCAGCAGCCCTACGGAGGGAGGGCTCTATGGCTACACCTTC.

This clone appeared a single time. V usage is TRBV19 and J usage is TRBJ2-1, with D possibly TRBD2 on 6 matching bases. Germline-derived CDR1 and CDR2 are LNHDA and SQIVND (reference sequence). V was trimmed by 6 bases and J by 7 bases, leaving 16 bases between them. The CDR3 runs 14 residues. The CDR3 sequence is CASRAGGTLNEQFF. In DNA, the CDR3 is TGTGCCAGTAGGGCGGGCGGGACCCTAAATGAGCAGTTCTTC.

The V gene is TRBV18, the J gene TRBJ1-1; D not resolved. This CDR3 has 14 amino acids. V lost 3 bases to trimming and J lost 4 bases, with 12 bases between them. Germline CDR1 reads KGHSH; CDR2 reads LQKENI. The CDR3 region has the DNA TGTGCCAGCTCACCGGGCCTGGAAGCCACTGAAGCTTTCTTT. This codes for CASSPGLEATEAFF.

The chain uses TRBV4-3 and TRBJ1-2; D call uncertain. The CDR3 contains 13 residues. V was shortened by 0 bases and J by 6 bases, with 8 bases between the two germline ends. The germline V gene encodes CDR1 LGHNA and CDR2 YSLEER. This CDR3 reads CASSQDGQDGYTF. CDR3 coding DNA: TGCGCCAGCAGCCAAGATGGGCAGGATGGCTACACCTTC.

The V gene is TRBV7-2, the J gene TRBJ2-5; 9 bases align to TRBD2. The V gene end was trimmed by 4 bases and the J gene end by 1 base; junction bases not matched to a gene: 16. CDR1 SGHTA and CDR2 FQGNSA come from the germline V gene. The CDR3 is 19 residues long. CDR3: CASSSRDWREGRGQETQYF. DNA for the CDR3: TGTGCCAGCAGCTCCCGGGACTGGCGGGAGGGCCGAGGCCAAGAGACCCAGTACTTC.

This clone was detected only once. The chain uses TRBV28 and TRBJ2-1; the match to TRBD2 covers 8 bases. The CDR3 covers 16 residues. Germline trimming cut 3 bases from V and 9 bases from J; bases unmatched to any gene: 13. Germline V lookup: CDR1 MDHEN, CDR2 SYDVKM. This CDR3 is CASSFRGSRRGAEQFF. DNA for the CDR3: TGTGCCAGCAGTTTCAGGGGTTCTAGGCGGGGGGCTGAGCAGTTCTTC.

The CDR3 nucleotides read TGTGCCAGCCAAATTAGCGGGAGGGCCTGGGGTGAGCAGTTCTTC. Its translation is CASQISGRAWGEQFF. The chain couples TRBV7-2 to TRBJ2-1; 11 nucleotides line up with TRBD2. The CDR3 is 15 residues long. Trimming cost V 8 bases and J 9 bases; bases outside gene matches: 12. CDR1 is SGHTA, CDR2 FQGNSA, per germline.

This chain joins TRBV5-1 and TRBJ2-5, with D perhaps TRBD2 (6 bases). V shed 1 base and J shed 5 bases, with 15 bases lying between them. The CDR3 covers 15 residues. The V gene's germline CDR1 is SGHRS and CDR2 YFSETQ. The CDR3 sequence is CASSLFSTSSETQYF. In nucleotides, the CDR3 is TGCGCCAGCAGCTTGTTTTCCACTAGCTCCGAGACCCAGTACTTC. The entire variable domain, with the rest obtained from reference TRBV5-1 and TRBJ2-5, is as follows: KAGVTQTPRYLIKTRGQQVTLSCSPISGHRSVSWYQQTPGQGLQFLFEYFSETQRNKGNFPGRFSGRQFSNSRSEMNVSTLELGDSALYLCASSLFSTSSETQYFGPGTRLLVL.

This clone was recorded a few times. The V gene is TRBV11-2, the J gene TRBJ1-6, with 8 bases aligning to TRBD1. The CDR3 is 15 amino acids. Germline V gives CDR1 SGHAT, CDR2 FQNNGV. V lost 5 bases and J lost 9; bases outside the gene matches: 9. The chain's CDR3 is CASSAGRTGSSPLHF. The DNA of the CDR3 is TGTGCCAGCAGCGCCGGTCGGACAGGGAGTTCACCCCTCCACTTT.

This sequence joins TRBV18 and TRBJ2-7; a possible D gene is TRBD2 (5 bases). The germline gives CDR1 KGHSH, CDR2 LQKENI. The V end lost 4 bases, the J end lost 4 bases, and 17 bases lay between the germline ends. The CDR3 totals 15 residues. The CDR3 spells CASSRPVRGGYEQYF. The CDR3 DNA reads TGTGCCAGCTCACGTCCGGTCCGCGGCGGGTACGAGCAGTACTTC.

The gene calls are TRBV25-1 and TRBJ1-1; TRBD1 might be the D (5 bases). V lost 3 bases and J 2 bases, leaving 10 bases between the germline ends. Germline V gives CDR1 MGHDK, CDR2 SYGVNS. This CDR3 has 14 amino acids. CDR3 DNA sequence: TGTGCCAGCAGTGAGGCAGGGTATAACACTGAAGCTTTCTTT. It translates to CASSEAGYNTEAFF.